Given below is one T cell receptor beta chain in context. Its specificity is not known. V lost 3 bases and J 6 bases, leaving 15 bases between the germline ends. The germline V gene has CDR1 GTSNPN and CDR2 SVGIG (reference sequence). The CDR3 contains 14 residues. This entry belongs to a study of cytomegalovirus exposure and HLA in healthy donors. This PCR relied on a set of 60 Vbeta primers and 13 Jbeta primers. The method was immunoSEQ multiplex PCR; TCRdb's version includes in-frame clones alone and lacks a portion of them. The sample lists some 160,000 clones, 80% to 85% occurring once. Findings of the study overall: Reports indicated that the classifier achieved high specificity and sensitivity in diagnosing cytomegalovirus status. A later analysis reportedly identified an Asian-associated ancestry cluster as carrying fewer N-insertions than the approximately 670-donor mean. In an earlier analysis, about 87% or about 30%: the productive usage of most TCR beta V segments.

The chain is built from TRBV30 and TRBJ1-5, with no clear D. This TCR derives from a male donor in good health and CMV-seronegative. The sequencing input was PBMCs. The CDR3 DNA is TGTGCCTGGAGCGCCAGCGGCCTGGGTCAGCCCCAGCATTTT. Its translation: CAWSASGLGQPQHF. Full variable domain (outside the CDR3, taken from reference TRBV30 and TRBJ1-5): SQTIHQWPATLVQPVGSPLSLECTVEGTSNPNLYWYRQAAGRGLQLLFYSVGIGQISSEVPQNLSASRPQDRQFILSSKKLLLSDSGFYLCAWSASGLGQPQHFGDGTRLSIL.